This T cell receptor beta chain comes out of a study of Ad26.COV2.S vaccination and SARS-CoV-2 variants. The junction had 4 bases not matched to a gene; V was cut back by 5 bases and J by 3 bases. CDR1 and CDR2 (germline): SEHNR, FQNEAQ (reference sequence). The CDR3 loop spans 14 amino acids. Profiling relied on immunoSEQ multiplex PCR, and the TCRdb table lists in-frame clones only, not all of them. The repertoire holds about 320,000 clones, with around four fifths as singletons. Documented treatment: 15 to 20 received Ad26.COV2.S at low or high dose, single or two shots; five or six received placebo; per-sample allocation not given. Sampling happened 63 days after the first vaccine or placebo injection. The vaccine antigen was prefusion-stabilized Wuhan SARS-CoV-2 spike.

The chain recombines TRBV7-9 with TRBJ2-1; 7 positions match TRBD2. This receptor was obtained from a person aged 18-60 years who received the Ad26.COV2.S COVID-19 vaccine or a placebo. The starting material was peripheral blood, obtained in a trial of Ad26.COV2.S vaccine versus placebo. DNA of the CDR3: TGTGCCAGCAGCCCGTGGGACTACTACAATGAGCAGTTCTTC. Translating gives CASSPWDYYNEQFF.